A selection of T cell receptor beta chains follows, all from one sample in a study of T cells after yellow fever vaccination. TCRdb fed the 5' RACE reads into MiXCR, producing one record per CDR3 protein. The sample carries 450,000 to 600,000 distinct CDR3 sequences, approximately 15% recorded once. The specimen comprised PBMCs, sampled on the day of the yellow fever booster vaccination. The origin of the receptors is a man aged 25-45 years who received the YFV17D yellow fever vaccine. The CDR3 runs from the conserved cysteine through the conserved F or W. A D gene is named only where the DNA matches it firmly. Size is omitted from some rows. Given values are once, few, many or a class for expanded clones.

V gene	clone size	D gene	J gene	CDR3 protein
TRBV20-1	few	NA	TRBJ1-5	CSARDASGPQHF
TRBV5-4	NA	NA	TRBJ1-5	CASSLRSPQPQHF
TRBV7-2	few	NA	TRBJ2-3	CASSLELNGGVAQYF
TRBV7-2	few	TRBD2	TRBJ2-1	CASSPVTGRSSFF
TRBV7-6	few	TRBD2	TRBJ2-5	CASSPSSSGSETQYF
TRBV12-3/TRBV12-4	NA	NA	TRBJ2-5	CASSFLEETQYF
TRBV19	NA	NA	TRBJ2-3	CASIEVGTDTQYF
TRBV3-1	NA	NA	TRBJ2-2	CACCQDLIRRGNTGELFF
TRBV10-3	NA	NA	TRBJ2-6	CAISKGTDGANVLTF
TRBV18	many	NA	TRBJ2-3	CASSPMGRDTQYF
TRBV18	NA	TRBD2	TRBJ2-1	CASSYVAGGGNEQFF
TRBV3-1	few	NA	TRBJ2-5	CASSQGPRASETQYF
TRBV6-5	NA	NA	TRBJ2-5	CASSYSGGVQYF
TRBV7-9	few	NA	TRBJ2-1	CASSPDASWVIAIRQFF
TRBV7-9	few	TRBD2	TRBJ2-1	CASSLSGIGDEQFF
TRBV20-1	NA	TRBD1	TRBJ2-5	CSAGPTGEETQYF
TRBV30	NA	NA	TRBJ2-5	CAWSAPTTGYQETQYF
TRBV20-1	NA	NA	TRBJ2-7	CSARDSALFPYEQYF
TRBV10-3	NA	NA	TRBJ2-7	CAISDGVEQYF
TRBV20-1	few	NA	TRBJ2-7	CSARDRGRNTDLEQYF
TRBV3-1	NA	NA	TRBJ2-1	CASSQETVYFFNEQFF
TRBV9	few	NA	TRBJ1-3	CASSWVPGASSGNTIYF
TRBV7-2	few	TRBD2	TRBJ2-5	CASSGPTSGMGETQYF
TRBV12-3/TRBV12-4	NA	TRBD2	TRBJ2-1	CASSPPRTSGRNYEQFF
TRBV6-2/TRBV6-3	NA	NA	TRBJ2-3	CAIQRPSGGQYF
TRBV6-1	few	NA	TRBJ1-5	CASSRSRNQPQHF
TRBV7-2	few	NA	TRBJ2-7	CASSRALSSAYEQYF
TRBV7-9	NA	NA	TRBJ2-1	CASSLVPAQGRNEQFF
TRBV7-2	NA	TRBD2	TRBJ2-1	CASSLERERYNEQFF
TRBV5-6	NA	NA	TRBJ2-5	CASSLSGDRWAQYF
TRBV7-9	few	NA	TRBJ2-2	CARMAGTGELFF
TRBV12-3/TRBV12-4	NA	NA	TRBJ1-5	CASSLYGVPQLNQPQHF
TRBV20-1	few	TRBD2	TRBJ2-5	CSATVSGSGETQYF
TRBV29-1	few	TRBD1	TRBJ2-3	CSGGTGRADTQYF
TRBV5-4	NA	NA	TRBJ2-2	CASSLYPVGNTGELFF
TRBV19	NA	NA	TRBJ2-1	CASSRNSNEQFF